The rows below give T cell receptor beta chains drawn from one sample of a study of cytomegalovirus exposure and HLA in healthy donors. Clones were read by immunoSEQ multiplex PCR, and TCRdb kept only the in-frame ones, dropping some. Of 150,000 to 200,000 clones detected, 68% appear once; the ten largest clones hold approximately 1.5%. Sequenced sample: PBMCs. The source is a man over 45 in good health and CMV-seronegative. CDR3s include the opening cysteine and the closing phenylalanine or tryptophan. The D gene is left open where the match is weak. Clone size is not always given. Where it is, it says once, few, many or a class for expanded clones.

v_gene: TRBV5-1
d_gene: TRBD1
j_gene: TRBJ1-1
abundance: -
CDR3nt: TGCGCCAGCAGCCTGGGACAGGGGGCGAGGAACACTGAAGCTTTCTTT
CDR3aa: CASSLGQGARNTEAFF

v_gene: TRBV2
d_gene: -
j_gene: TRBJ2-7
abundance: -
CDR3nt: TGTGCCAGCAGTACATACGAGCAGTACTTC
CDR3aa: CASSTYEQYF

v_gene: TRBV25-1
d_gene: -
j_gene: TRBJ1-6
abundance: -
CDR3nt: TGTGCCAGCAGTGAACCCTTACGGTCACCCCTCCACTTT
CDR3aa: CASSEPLRSPLHF

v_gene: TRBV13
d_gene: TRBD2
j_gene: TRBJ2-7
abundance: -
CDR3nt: TGTGCCAGCAGCTTAGCTGGGGGCGGGGGGCCTCCTAACGAGCAGTACTTC
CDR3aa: CASSLAGGGGPPNEQYF

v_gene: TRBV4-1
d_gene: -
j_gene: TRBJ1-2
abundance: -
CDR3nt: TGCGCCAGCAGCCAAGAAAGGGGTCGAGCTAACTATGGCTACACCTTC
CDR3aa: CASSQERGRANYGYTF

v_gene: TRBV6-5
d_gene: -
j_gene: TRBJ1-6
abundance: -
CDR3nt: TGTGCCAGCCAGCCAAGGGGTTGGCTTTCACCCCTCCACTTT
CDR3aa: CASQPRGWLSPLHF

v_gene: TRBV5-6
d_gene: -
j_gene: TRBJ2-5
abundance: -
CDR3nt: TGTGCCAGCAGCTTGGGGGTCATCCCGGGGGAGACCCAGTACTTC
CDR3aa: CASSLGVIPGETQYF

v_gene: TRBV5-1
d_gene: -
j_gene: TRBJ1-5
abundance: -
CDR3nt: TGCGCCAGCAGCTTGAGCGAAAATCAGCCCCAGCATTTT
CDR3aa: CASSLSENQPQHF

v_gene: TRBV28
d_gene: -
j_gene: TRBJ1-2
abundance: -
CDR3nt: TGTGCCAGCAGTTTTCTTGGGGGGGTGAAGGGGTATGGCTACACCTTC
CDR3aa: CASSFLGGVKGYGYTF

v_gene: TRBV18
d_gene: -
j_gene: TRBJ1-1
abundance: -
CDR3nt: TGTGCCAGCTCACCACAGGGGGGGGTGAACACTGAAGCTTTCTTT
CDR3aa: CASSPQGGVNTEAFF

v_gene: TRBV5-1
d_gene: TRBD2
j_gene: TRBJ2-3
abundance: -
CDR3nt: TGCGCCAGCAGCGTCACTAGCGGCACAGATACGCAGTATTTT
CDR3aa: CASSVTSGTDTQYF

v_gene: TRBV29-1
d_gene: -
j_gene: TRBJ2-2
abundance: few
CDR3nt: TGCAGCGTTGAAGGAACAGTATCTAACACCGGGGAGCTGTTTTTT
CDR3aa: CSVEGTVSNTGELFF

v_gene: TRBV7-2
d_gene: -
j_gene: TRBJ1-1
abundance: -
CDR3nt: TGTGCCAGCAGCTCACAGGTGAACACTGAAGCTTTCTTT
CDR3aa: CASSSQVNTEAFF

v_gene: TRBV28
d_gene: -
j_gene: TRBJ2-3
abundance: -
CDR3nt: TGTGCCAGCACCCTCGACAGGCCAGGCACAGATACGCAGTATTTT
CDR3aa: CASTLDRPGTDTQYF

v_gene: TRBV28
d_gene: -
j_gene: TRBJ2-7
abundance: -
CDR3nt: TGTGCCAGCAGGACACCGGGAGCCCTCTACGAGCAGTACTTC
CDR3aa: CASRTPGALYEQYF

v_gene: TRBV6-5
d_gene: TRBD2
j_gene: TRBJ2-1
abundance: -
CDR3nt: TGTGCCAGCAGCCGGCTAGCGGGGTTCTACAATGAGCAGTTCTTC
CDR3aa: CASSRLAGFYNEQFF

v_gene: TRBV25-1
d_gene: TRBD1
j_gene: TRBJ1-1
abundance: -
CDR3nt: TGTGCCAGCAGTGGAACAGGGGCGCGCAGGAACACTGAAGCTTTCTTT
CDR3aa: CASSGTGARRNTEAFF

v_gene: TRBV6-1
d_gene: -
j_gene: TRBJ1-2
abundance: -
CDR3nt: TGTGCCAGCAGTGAGACAGGTCTACAACTAGATGGCTACACCTTC
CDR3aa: CASSETGLQLDGYTF

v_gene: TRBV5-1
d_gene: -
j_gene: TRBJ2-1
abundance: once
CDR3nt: TGCGCCAGCAGTCCCTTCGTAAGGCAACCCCTCAAGCGGAATGGGCAATTCTTC
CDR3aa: CASSPFVRQPLKRNGQFF

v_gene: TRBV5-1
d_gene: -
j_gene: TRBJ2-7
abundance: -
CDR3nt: TGCGCCAGCAGCCCGGTGGAGACGCAGCAGTACTTC
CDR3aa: CASSPVETQQYF

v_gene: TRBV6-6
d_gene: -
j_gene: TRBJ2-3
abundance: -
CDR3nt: TGTGCCAGCAACTACCCCGGAACGGCTAGCACAGATACGCAGTATTTT
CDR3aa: CASNYPGTASTDTQYF

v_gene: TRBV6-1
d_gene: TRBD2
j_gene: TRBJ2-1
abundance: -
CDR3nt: TGTGCCAGCAGTGCGGGACTAGCGGGGAGCGGAGGTGAGCAGTTCTTC
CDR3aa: CASSAGLAGSGGEQFF

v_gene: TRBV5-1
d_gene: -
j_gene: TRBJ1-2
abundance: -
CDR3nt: TGCGCCAGCAGCTTGGTTAGCTCTAACTATGGCTACACCTTC
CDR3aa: CASSLVSSNYGYTF

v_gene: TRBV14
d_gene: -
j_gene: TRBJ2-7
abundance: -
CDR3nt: TGTGCCAGCAGCCAAGGACTGTCGCACTACGAGCAGTACTTC
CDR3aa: CASSQGLSHYEQYF